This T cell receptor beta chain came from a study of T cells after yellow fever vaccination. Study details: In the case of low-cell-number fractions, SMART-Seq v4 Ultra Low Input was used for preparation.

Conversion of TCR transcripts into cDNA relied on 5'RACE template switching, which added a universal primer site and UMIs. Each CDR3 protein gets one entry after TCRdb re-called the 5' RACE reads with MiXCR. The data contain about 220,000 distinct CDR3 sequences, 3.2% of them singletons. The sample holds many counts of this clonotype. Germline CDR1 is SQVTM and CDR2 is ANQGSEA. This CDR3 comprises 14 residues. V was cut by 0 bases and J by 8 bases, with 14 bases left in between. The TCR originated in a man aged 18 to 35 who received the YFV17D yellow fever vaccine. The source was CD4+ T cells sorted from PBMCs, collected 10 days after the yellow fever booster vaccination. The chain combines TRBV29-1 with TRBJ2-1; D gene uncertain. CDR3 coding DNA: TGCAGCGTTGAAGATCGGACCCCCTGGGATGAGCAGTTCTTC. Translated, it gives CSVEDRTPWDEQFF.